This is a list of T cell receptor beta chains from one sample in a study of blood T cell repertoires in COVID-19. Libraries were prepared by immunoSEQ multiplex PCR; TCRdb keeps only in-frame clonotypes and omits some of them. The table includes more than 65,000 clones, roughly 84% detected once. Sequenced material: peripheral blood. The source of these receptors is a man in his forties or fifties with active COVID-19. The CDR3 runs from the conserved cysteine through the conserved F or W. A D gene is named only where the DNA matches it firmly. Expanded clones are given a class, and other clones once, few, many or no size at all.

V gene: TRBV11-2
J gene: TRBJ2-5
D gene: NA
clone size: once
CDR3 DNA: TGTGCCAGCAGCTTAGATCTTGGTTGGGGACTTGAGGGGACCCAGTACTTC
CDR3 protein: CASSLDLGWGLEGTQYF

V gene: TRBV19
J gene: TRBJ1-5
D gene: TRBD1
clone size: NA
CDR3 DNA: TGTGCCAGTAGTATAGTTGGCAGGGGGTATAATCAGCCCCAGCATTTT
CDR3 protein: CASSIVGRGYNQPQHF

V gene: TRBV9
J gene: TRBJ1-5
D gene: NA
clone size: NA
CDR3 DNA: TGTGCCAGCAGCGTATCCGGCGGGGGCGGACAGCCCCAGCATTTT
CDR3 protein: CASSVSGGGGQPQHF

V gene: TRBV6-2/TRBV6-3
J gene: TRBJ2-7
D gene: TRBD1
clone size: once
CDR3 DNA: TGTGCCAGCAGCTCGCGCCGAACGGACAGGGGGGCCTACGGGCAGTACTTC
CDR3 protein: CASSSRRTDRGAYGQYF

V gene: TRBV10-3
J gene: TRBJ2-5
D gene: TRBD2
clone size: NA
CDR3 DNA: TGTGCCATCAGTTCGGGAGCGGGGCCCCAAGAGACCCAGTACTTC
CDR3 protein: CAISSGAGPQETQYF

V gene: TRBV5-5
J gene: TRBJ2-7
D gene: NA
clone size: NA
CDR3 DNA: TGTGCCAGCAGCTTGCGGGGCTCCTACGAGCAGTACTTC
CDR3 protein: CASSLRGSYEQYF

V gene: TRBV6-5
J gene: TRBJ2-2
D gene: NA
clone size: NA
CDR3 DNA: TGTGCCAGCAGTTACATGGAGACCGCGAACACCGGGGAGCTGTTTTTT
CDR3 protein: CASSYMETANTGELFF

V gene: TRBV6-5
J gene: TRBJ1-2
D gene: TRBD1
clone size: NA
CDR3 DNA: TGTGCCAGCAGTTACTCGGGACAGGGGGCTGGCTACACCTTC
CDR3 protein: CASSYSGQGAGYTF

V gene: TRBV7-2
J gene: TRBJ2-7
D gene: TRBD1
clone size: NA
CDR3 DNA: TGTGCCAGCAGCGCGGACAGGGGGTATTACGAGCAGTACTTC
CDR3 protein: CASSADRGYYEQYF

V gene: TRBV19
J gene: TRBJ2-1
D gene: TRBD2
clone size: NA
CDR3 DNA: TGTGCCAGTTCCATATACGTGGCGGGGGGGACCTACAATGAGCAGTTCTTC
CDR3 protein: CASSIYVAGGTYNEQFF

V gene: TRBV6-5
J gene: TRBJ1-6
D gene: NA
clone size: NA
CDR3 DNA: TGTGCCAGCAGTTATAGGAGAGATAATTCACCCCTCCACTTT
CDR3 protein: CASSYRRDNSPLHF

V gene: TRBV4-1
J gene: TRBJ2-5
D gene: TRBD1
clone size: NA
CDR3 DNA: TGCGCCAGCAGCGAGGGACAGGGGTTCCAAGAGACCCAGTACTTC
CDR3 protein: CASSEGQGFQETQYF

V gene: TRBV5-6
J gene: TRBJ2-5
D gene: NA
clone size: once
CDR3 DNA: TGTGCCAGCAGCTACAGCGGGTCTGGGCGGGAGACCCAGTACTTC
CDR3 protein: CASSYSGSGRETQYF

V gene: TRBV15
J gene: TRBJ2-1
D gene: NA
clone size: NA
CDR3 DNA: TGTGCCACCAGCAGAGATAAACGGACAGCTTACAATGAGCAGTTCTTC
CDR3 protein: CATSRDKRTAYNEQFF

V gene: TRBV7-2
J gene: TRBJ2-3
D gene: TRBD2
clone size: NA
CDR3 DNA: TGTGCCAGCAGCTTATCGGGGGGGACGCAGTATTTT
CDR3 protein: CASSLSGGTQYF

V gene: TRBV5-1
J gene: TRBJ1-6
D gene: NA
clone size: NA
CDR3 DNA: TGCGCCAGCAGCTTGGCCCAGGGAACTTCACCCCTCCACTTT
CDR3 protein: CASSLAQGTSPLHF

V gene: TRBV18
J gene: TRBJ1-2
D gene: TRBD1
clone size: NA
CDR3 DNA: TGTGCCAGCTCACCACCGCCGGGGACAGGGCACTATGGCTACACCTTC
CDR3 protein: CASSPPPGTGHYGYTF

V gene: TRBV3-1/TRBV3-2
J gene: TRBJ1-1
D gene: TRBD1
clone size: NA
CDR3 DNA: TGTGCCAGCAGCCCCACAACAGGGGGCACTGAAGCTTTCTTT
CDR3 protein: CASSPTTGGTEAFF

V gene: TRBV5-1
J gene: TRBJ2-5
D gene: NA
clone size: NA
CDR3 DNA: TGCGCCAGCAGTCCAGGGCGAGAGACCCAGTACTTC
CDR3 protein: CASSPGRETQYF

V gene: TRBV7-9
J gene: TRBJ2-7
D gene: TRBD2
clone size: NA
CDR3 DNA: TGTGCCAGCAGCTTAGGAGCGGGAGGTACTTGGTACGAGCAGTACTTC
CDR3 protein: CASSLGAGGTWYEQYF

V gene: TRBV2
J gene: TRBJ2-3
D gene: TRBD2
clone size: NA
CDR3 DNA: TGTGCCAGCAGGCCCCCGGGGGGGGATACGCAGTATTTT
CDR3 protein: CASRPPGGDTQYF

V gene: TRBV14
J gene: TRBJ2-7
D gene: TRBD2
clone size: NA
CDR3 DNA: TGTGCCAGCAGCCAGGTTAGCGGGAGGGCGGAGGAGCAGTACTTC
CDR3 protein: CASSQVSGRAEEQYF

V gene: TRBV28
J gene: TRBJ2-2
D gene: TRBD1
clone size: NA
CDR3 DNA: TGTGCCAGCAGTTTATATGGCAGGGGGCGCGGAAACACCGGGGAGCTGTTTTTT
CDR3 protein: CASSLYGRGRGNTGELFF

V gene: TRBV9
J gene: TRBJ1-6
D gene: TRBD1
clone size: few
CDR3 DNA: TGTGCCTCCCGGGACAGGGAGTCTGGTTCACCCCTCCACTTT
CDR3 protein: CASRDRESGSPLHF

V gene: TRBV6-5
J gene: TRBJ1-1
D gene: NA
clone size: once
CDR3 DNA: TGTGCCAGCAGTTTAGAAACAGGGAACACTGAAGCTTTCTTT
CDR3 protein: CASSLETGNTEAFF

V gene: TRBV11-2
J gene: TRBJ2-5
D gene: NA
clone size: NA
CDR3 DNA: TGTGCCAGCAGCCCCCCGGGTTCTGAGAAAGAGACCCAGTACTTC
CDR3 protein: CASSPPGSEKETQYF

V gene: TRBV6-5
J gene: TRBJ2-7
D gene: NA
clone size: NA
CDR3 DNA: TGTGCCAGCAGCCAGGGGCCTGAGCAGTACTTC
CDR3 protein: CASSQGPEQYF

V gene: TRBV15
J gene: TRBJ1-5
D gene: NA
clone size: NA
CDR3 DNA: TGTGCCACCAGCAGGAGTCAGGGGCGGAATCAGCCCCAGCATTTT
CDR3 protein: CATSRSQGRNQPQHF

V gene: TRBV7-9
J gene: TRBJ1-2
D gene: TRBD1
clone size: NA
CDR3 DNA: TGTGCCAGCAGCTTAGATGGGTTGGGACAGGGCTATGGCTACACCTTC
CDR3 protein: CASSLDGLGQGYGYTF

V gene: TRBV6-2/TRBV6-3
J gene: TRBJ2-3
D gene: NA
clone size: NA
CDR3 DNA: TGTGCCAGCAGCCGCTTTGGGGCGATCGTGGATACGCAGTATTTT
CDR3 protein: CASSRFGAIVDTQYF

V gene: TRBV2
J gene: TRBJ2-7
D gene: TRBD2
clone size: NA
CDR3 DNA: TGTGCCAGCAGTGGCACTAGCGGGAGAAATGGGGAGCAGTACTTC
CDR3 protein: CASSGTSGRNGEQYF

V gene: TRBV6-5
J gene: TRBJ2-3
D gene: TRBD2
clone size: NA
CDR3 DNA: TGTGCCAGCAGTTACTCGTACGGGGGGGGCACAGATACGCAGTATTTT
CDR3 protein: CASSYSYGGGTDTQYF

V gene: TRBV30
J gene: TRBJ2-4
D gene: NA
clone size: NA
CDR3 DNA: TGTGCCTGGAGTGAGAAGCGTCTTACCAAAAACATTCAGTACTTC
CDR3 protein: CAWSEKRLTKNIQYF

V gene: TRBV5-5
J gene: TRBJ1-3
D gene: TRBD1
clone size: NA
CDR3 DNA: TGTGCCAGCAGCCGAGATGACAGGGTGAGAGGAAACACCATATATTTT
CDR3 protein: CASSRDDRVRGNTIYF

V gene: TRBV12-2
J gene: TRBJ1-1
D gene: NA
clone size: once
CDR3 DNA: TGTGCAAGTCGCTCTTCTCCCGGGACAGGGGTAAGGCTGGCTTTCTTT
CDR3 protein: CASRSSPGTGVRLAFF

V gene: TRBV7-2
J gene: TRBJ1-1
D gene: NA
clone size: NA
CDR3 DNA: TGTGCCAGCAGCTTGGGAGAGGACACTGAAGCTTTCTTT
CDR3 protein: CASSLGEDTEAFF

V gene: TRBV10-1
J gene: TRBJ2-7
D gene: NA
clone size: NA
CDR3 DNA: TGCGCCAGCAGTGGAAAGCGGGTGTTTAAATTAAACGAGCAGTACTTC
CDR3 protein: CASSGKRVFKLNEQYF

V gene: TRBV5-4
J gene: TRBJ1-2
D gene: TRBD1
clone size: NA
CDR3 DNA: TGTGCCAGCAGCCCCGGTGGGACAGGGAACTATGGCTACACCTTC
CDR3 protein: CASSPGGTGNYGYTF

V gene: TRBV4-3
J gene: TRBJ2-7
D gene: TRBD2
clone size: once
CDR3 DNA: TGCGCCAGCAGCCAATTTGCGGCGGGGGGGCCCTCCGAGCAGTACTTC
CDR3 protein: CASSQFAAGGPSEQYF

V gene: TRBV7-2
J gene: TRBJ2-1
D gene: TRBD2
clone size: few
CDR3 DNA: TGTGCCAGCAGCCCCCGAGCTAGCGGGTTTACCTACAATGAGCAGTTCTTC
CDR3 protein: CASSPRASGFTYNEQFF

V gene: TRBV19
J gene: TRBJ1-4
D gene: TRBD1
clone size: NA
CDR3 DNA: TGTGCCAGTAGTATTCCGGGACAGGGGGCTCGGCCCGATGAAAAACTGTTTTTT
CDR3 protein: CASSIPGQGARPDEKLFF

V gene: TRBV7-6
J gene: TRBJ2-5
D gene: NA
clone size: NA
CDR3 DNA: TGTGCCAGCAGCCTTTCAACTAGCAAGGGCCAAGAGACCCAGTACTTC
CDR3 protein: CASSLSTSKGQETQYF

V gene: TRBV20-1
J gene: TRBJ1-2
D gene: NA
clone size: NA
CDR3 DNA: TGCAGTGCTAGAAACTCCACTGGCTACACCTTC
CDR3 protein: CSARNSTGYTF

V gene: TRBV15
J gene: TRBJ1-1
D gene: NA
clone size: once
CDR3 DNA: TGTGCCACCAGCAGAGACAGGTTGAACACTGAAGCTTTCTTT
CDR3 protein: CATSRDRLNTEAFF

V gene: TRBV20-1
J gene: TRBJ1-2
D gene: TRBD1
clone size: once
CDR3 DNA: TGCAGTGCCAACAGGGGGGAGGGCTACACCTTC
CDR3 protein: CSANRGEGYTF

V gene: TRBV2
J gene: TRBJ2-1
D gene: NA
clone size: NA
CDR3 DNA: TGTGCCAGCAGTGAACCCTCTTCCTACAATGAGCAGTTCTTC
CDR3 protein: CASSEPSSYNEQFF

V gene: TRBV7-3
J gene: TRBJ1-3
D gene: TRBD1
clone size: NA
CDR3 DNA: TGTGCCAGCAGTCCCCGGGACAGGGCGCTGCGAAACACCATATATTTT
CDR3 protein: CASSPRDRALRNTIYF

V gene: TRBV30
J gene: TRBJ2-5
D gene: TRBD2
clone size: NA
CDR3 DNA: TGTGCCTGGAGTCTAGCGGGGGGGCAAGAGACCCAGTACTTC
CDR3 protein: CAWSLAGGQETQYF

V gene: TRBV2
J gene: TRBJ1-1
D gene: TRBD1
clone size: NA
CDR3 DNA: TGTGCCAGCGGACTCAGGGGGACGAACACTGAAGCTTTCTTT
CDR3 protein: CASGLRGTNTEAFF

V gene: TRBV24-1
J gene: TRBJ2-2
D gene: NA
clone size: NA
CDR3 DNA: TGTGCCACCAGTGATTTCCTATTCACCGGGGAGCTGTTTTTT
CDR3 protein: CATSDFLFTGELFF

V gene: TRBV5-4
J gene: TRBJ2-1
D gene: TRBD1
clone size: NA
CDR3 DNA: TGTGCCAGCGGCCCGGGGGGGGACAGGGGGAGCTATGAGCAGTTCTTC
CDR3 protein: CASGPGGDRGSYEQFF

V gene: TRBV11-2
J gene: TRBJ2-7
D gene: TRBD1
clone size: NA
CDR3 DNA: TGTGCCAGCTCGGGACAGGGGCACCACGAGCAGTACTTC
CDR3 protein: CASSGQGHHEQYF

V gene: TRBV7-9
J gene: TRBJ1-1
D gene: NA
clone size: NA
CDR3 DNA: TGTGCCAGCAGCCAACAAGGGGGCACTGAAGCTTTCTTT
CDR3 protein: CASSQQGGTEAFF

V gene: TRBV9
J gene: TRBJ2-2
D gene: NA
clone size: medium-sized
CDR3 DNA: TGTGCCAGCAGCCACGGGGGAGACACCGGGGAGCTGTTTTTT
CDR3 protein: CASSHGGDTGELFF

V gene: TRBV18
J gene: TRBJ2-1
D gene: TRBD1
clone size: NA
CDR3 DNA: TGTGTCACCAGACAGGGCTCCTACAATGAGCAGTTCTTC
CDR3 protein: CVTRQGSYNEQFF

V gene: TRBV5-1
J gene: TRBJ1-2
D gene: NA
clone size: once
CDR3 DNA: TGCGCCAGCAGCTTGGCCCACAGGTCTAACTATGGCTACACCTTC
CDR3 protein: CASSLAHRSNYGYTF

V gene: TRBV7-9
J gene: TRBJ2-7
D gene: TRBD1
clone size: NA
CDR3 DNA: TGTGCCAGCAGCGAAGGCCGGGGACAGGGGGCCGGGGAGCAGTACTTC
CDR3 protein: CASSEGRGQGAGEQYF

V gene: TRBV25-1
J gene: TRBJ2-7
D gene: NA
clone size: once
CDR3 DNA: TGTGCCAGCAGTGAGCCGCGGGGCGGCTACGAGCAGTACTTC
CDR3 protein: CASSEPRGGYEQYF

V gene: TRBV30
J gene: TRBJ1-1
D gene: NA
clone size: NA
CDR3 DNA: TGTGCCTGCCGACTCGTGGTTAACACTGAAGCTTTCTTT
CDR3 protein: CACRLVVNTEAFF

V gene: TRBV5-1
J gene: TRBJ2-1
D gene: TRBD2
clone size: NA
CDR3 DNA: TGCGCCAGCAGCACACTAGCGGGAGGACTCAATGAGCAGTTCTTC
CDR3 protein: CASSTLAGGLNEQFF